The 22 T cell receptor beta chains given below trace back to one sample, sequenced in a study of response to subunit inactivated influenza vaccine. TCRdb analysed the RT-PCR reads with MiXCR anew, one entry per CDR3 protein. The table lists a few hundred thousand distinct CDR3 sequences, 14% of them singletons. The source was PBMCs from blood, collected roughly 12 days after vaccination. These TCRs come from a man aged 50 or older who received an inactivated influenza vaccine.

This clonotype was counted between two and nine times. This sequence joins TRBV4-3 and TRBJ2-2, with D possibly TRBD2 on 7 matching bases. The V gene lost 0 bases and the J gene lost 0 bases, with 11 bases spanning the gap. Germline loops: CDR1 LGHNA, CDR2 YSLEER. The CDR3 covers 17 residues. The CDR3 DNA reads TGCGCCAGCAGCCAAGATGGGGGGGCCGCGAACACCGGGGAGCTGTTTTTT. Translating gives CASSQDGGAANTGELFF.

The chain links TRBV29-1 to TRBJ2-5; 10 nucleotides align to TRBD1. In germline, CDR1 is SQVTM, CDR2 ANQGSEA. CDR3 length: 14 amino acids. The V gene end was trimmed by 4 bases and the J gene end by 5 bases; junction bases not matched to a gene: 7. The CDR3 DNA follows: TGCAGCGTTGGGGACAGGGGCCCCCAGGAGACCCAGTACTTC. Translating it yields CSVGDRGPQETQYF.

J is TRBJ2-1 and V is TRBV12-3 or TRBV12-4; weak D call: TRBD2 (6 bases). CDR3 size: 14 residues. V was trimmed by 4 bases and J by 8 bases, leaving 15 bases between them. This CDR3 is CASSSPGLLYEQFF. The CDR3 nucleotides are TGTGCCAGCAGTTCACCGGGACTCTTATATGAGCAGTTCTTC.

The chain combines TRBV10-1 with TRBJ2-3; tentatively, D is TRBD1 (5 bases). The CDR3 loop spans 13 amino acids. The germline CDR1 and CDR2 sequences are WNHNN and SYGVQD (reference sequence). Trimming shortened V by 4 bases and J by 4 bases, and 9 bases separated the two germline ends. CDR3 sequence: CASSVPGSDTQYF. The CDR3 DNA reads TGCGCCAGCAGTGTTCCAGGGTCAGATACGCAGTATTTT.

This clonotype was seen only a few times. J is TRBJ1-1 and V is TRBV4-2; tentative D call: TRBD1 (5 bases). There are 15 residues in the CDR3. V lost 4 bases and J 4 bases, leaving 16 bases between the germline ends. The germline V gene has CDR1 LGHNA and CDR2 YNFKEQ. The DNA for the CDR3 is TGTGCCAGCAGCCCAAACCCGCACGGGGGCACTGAAGCTTTCTTT. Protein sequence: CASSPNPHGGTEAFF.

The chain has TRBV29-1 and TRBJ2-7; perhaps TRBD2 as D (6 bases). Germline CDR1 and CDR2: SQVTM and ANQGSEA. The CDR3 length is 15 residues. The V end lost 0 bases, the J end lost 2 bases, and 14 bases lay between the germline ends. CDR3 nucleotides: TGCAGCGTTGAAGATCTTGGGGACTCCACCTACGAGCAGTACTTC. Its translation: CSVEDLGDSTYEQYF.

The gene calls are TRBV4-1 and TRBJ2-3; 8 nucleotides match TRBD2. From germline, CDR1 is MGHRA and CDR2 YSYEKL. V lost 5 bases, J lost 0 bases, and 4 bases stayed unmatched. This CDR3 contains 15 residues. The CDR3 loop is CASSYQRGSTDTQYF. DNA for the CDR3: TGCGCCAGCAGCTACCAGCGGGGGAGCACAGATACGCAGTATTTT.

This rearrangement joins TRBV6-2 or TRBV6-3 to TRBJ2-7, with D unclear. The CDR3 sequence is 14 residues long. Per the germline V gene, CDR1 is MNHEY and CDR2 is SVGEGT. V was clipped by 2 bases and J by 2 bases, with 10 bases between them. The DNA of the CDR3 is TGTGCCAGCAGTTACGGCCAGCCCGCCTACGAGCAGTACTTC. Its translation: CASSYGQPAYEQYF.

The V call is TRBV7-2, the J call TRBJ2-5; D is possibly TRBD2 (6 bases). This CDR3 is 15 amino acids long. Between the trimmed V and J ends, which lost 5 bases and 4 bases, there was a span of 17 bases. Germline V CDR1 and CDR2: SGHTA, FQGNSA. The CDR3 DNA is TGTGCCAGCAGCCCGCGGGGCCTAGAGAGAGAGACCCAGTACTTC. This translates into CASSPRGLERETQYF.

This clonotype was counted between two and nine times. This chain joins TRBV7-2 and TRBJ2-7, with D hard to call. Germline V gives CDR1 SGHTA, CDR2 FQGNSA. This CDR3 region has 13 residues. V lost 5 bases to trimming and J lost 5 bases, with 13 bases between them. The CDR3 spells CASSPRPKDEQYF. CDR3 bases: TGTGCCAGCAGCCCCCGACCCAAGGACGAGCAGTACTTC. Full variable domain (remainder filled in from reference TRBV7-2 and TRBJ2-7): GAGVSQSPSNKVTEKGKDVELRCDPISGHTALYWYRQSLGQGLEFLIYFQGNSAPDKSGLPSDRFSAERTGGSVSTLTIQRTQQEDSAVYLCASSPRPKDEQYFGPGTRLTVT.

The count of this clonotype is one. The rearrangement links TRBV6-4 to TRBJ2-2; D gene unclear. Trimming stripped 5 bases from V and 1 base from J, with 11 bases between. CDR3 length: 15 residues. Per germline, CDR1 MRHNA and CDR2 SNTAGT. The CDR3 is CASSPFTQNTGELFF. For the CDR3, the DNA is TGTGCCAGCAGTCCCTTTACACAGAACACCGGGGAGCTGTTTTTT.

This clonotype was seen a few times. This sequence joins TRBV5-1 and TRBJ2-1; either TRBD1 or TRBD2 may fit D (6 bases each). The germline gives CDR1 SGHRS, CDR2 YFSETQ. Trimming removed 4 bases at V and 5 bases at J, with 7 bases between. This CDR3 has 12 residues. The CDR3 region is CASSRGDNEQFF. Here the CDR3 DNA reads TGCGCCAGCAGCAGGGGGGACAATGAGCAGTTCTTC.

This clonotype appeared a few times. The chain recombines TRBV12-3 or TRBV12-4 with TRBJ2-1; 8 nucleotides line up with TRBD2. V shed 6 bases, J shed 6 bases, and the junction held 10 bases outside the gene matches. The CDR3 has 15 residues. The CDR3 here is CASSPRGGMSNEQFF. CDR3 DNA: TGTGCCAGCAGCCCCCGGGGGGGGATGAGCAATGAGCAGTTCTTC.

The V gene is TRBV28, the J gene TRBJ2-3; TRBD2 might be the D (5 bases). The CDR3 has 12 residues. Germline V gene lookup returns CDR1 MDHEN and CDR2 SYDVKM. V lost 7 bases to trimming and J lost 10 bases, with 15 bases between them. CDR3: CASNSLAASQYF. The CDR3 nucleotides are TGTGCCAGCAACTCTCTAGCCGCTTCGCAGTATTTT.

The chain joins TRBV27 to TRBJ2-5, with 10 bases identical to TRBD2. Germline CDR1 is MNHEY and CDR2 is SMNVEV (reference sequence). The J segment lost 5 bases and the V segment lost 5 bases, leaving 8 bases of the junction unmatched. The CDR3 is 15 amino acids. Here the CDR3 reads CASSPLAGALETQYF. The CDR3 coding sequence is TGTGCCAGCAGTCCCCTAGCGGGGGCACTGGAGACCCAGTACTTC.

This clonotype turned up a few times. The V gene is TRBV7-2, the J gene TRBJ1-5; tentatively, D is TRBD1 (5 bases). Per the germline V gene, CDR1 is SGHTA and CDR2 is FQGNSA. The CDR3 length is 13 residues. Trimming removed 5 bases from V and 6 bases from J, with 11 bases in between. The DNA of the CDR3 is TGTGCCAGCAGCCCCGGGGCGACTCAGCCCCAGCATTTT. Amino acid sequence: CASSPGATQPQHF.

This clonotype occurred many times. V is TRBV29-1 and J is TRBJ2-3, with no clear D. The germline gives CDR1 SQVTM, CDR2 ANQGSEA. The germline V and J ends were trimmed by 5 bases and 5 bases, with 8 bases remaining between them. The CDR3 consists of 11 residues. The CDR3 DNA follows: TGCAGCGTTTCCGAGGTAGATACGCAGTATTTT. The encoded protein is CSVSEVDTQYF.

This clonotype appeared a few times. CDR3 nucleotide sequence: TGCAGTGCTAGAGATAGCCTGGTCAATGAGCAGTTCTTC. Translation: CSARDSLVNEQFF. This chain connects TRBV20-1 to TRBJ2-1; D unresolved. This CDR3 contains 13 residues. Per germline, CDR1 DFQATT and CDR2 SNEGSKA (reference sequence). With 0 bases removed from V and 6 bases from J, the gap between germline ends came to 9 bases.

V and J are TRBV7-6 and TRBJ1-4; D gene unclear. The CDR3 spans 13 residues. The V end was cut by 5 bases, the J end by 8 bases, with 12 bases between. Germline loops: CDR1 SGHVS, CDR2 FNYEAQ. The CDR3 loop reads CASSTGSHEKLFF. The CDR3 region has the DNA TGTGCCAGCAGCACGGGGAGCCACGAAAAACTGTTTTTT.

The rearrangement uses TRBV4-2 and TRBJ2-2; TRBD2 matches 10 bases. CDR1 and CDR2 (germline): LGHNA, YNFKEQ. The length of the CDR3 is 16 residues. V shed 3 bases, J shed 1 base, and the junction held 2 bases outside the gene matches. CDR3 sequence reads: CASSQTSGRNTGELFF. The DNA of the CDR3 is TGTGCCAGCAGCCAGACTAGCGGGCGGAACACCGGGGAGCTGTTTTTT.

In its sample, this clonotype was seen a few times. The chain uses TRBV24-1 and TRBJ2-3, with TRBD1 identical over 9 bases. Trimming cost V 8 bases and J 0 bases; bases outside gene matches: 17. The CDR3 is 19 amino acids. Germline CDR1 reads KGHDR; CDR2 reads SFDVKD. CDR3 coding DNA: TGTGCCACCACCACAAGGGGGTCCCCGGGACAGGGCAGCACAGATACGCAGTATTTT. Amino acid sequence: CATTTRGSPGQGSTDTQYF.

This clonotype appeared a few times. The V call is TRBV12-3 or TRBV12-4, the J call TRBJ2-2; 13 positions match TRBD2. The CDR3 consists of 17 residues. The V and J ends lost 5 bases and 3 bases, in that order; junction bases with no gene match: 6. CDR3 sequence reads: CASSPPGLAGYTGELFF. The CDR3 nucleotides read TGTGCCAGCAGTCCTCCGGGACTAGCGGGGTACACCGGGGAGCTGTTTTTT.